A single sample gave rise to the 6 T cell receptor beta chains below, sequenced in a study of blood T cell repertoires in COVID-19. Generated by immunoSEQ multiplex PCR, the TCRdb table keeps only in-frame clones and is missing some. The table includes 650,000 to 800,000 clones, 75% to 90% detected once. Source material: peripheral blood. Source of these receptors: a woman aged 18-29 years with acute or convalescent COVID-19.

The chain couples TRBV5-8 to TRBJ1-5; 9 positions match TRBD1. Germline-derived CDR1 and CDR2 are SGHTS and YDEGEE. The CDR3 extends over 17 amino acids. With V trimmed by 5 bases and J by 6 bases, 15 bases remained unmatched. The CDR3 sequence is CASSRGVTGGRFQPQHF. The CDR3 DNA follows: TGTGCCAGCAGTCGGGGGGTTACAGGGGGCCGTTTTCAGCCCCAGCATTTT.

This chain links TRBV11-2 with TRBJ2-3; the D gene is possibly TRBD2 (6 bases). The CDR3 consists of 14 residues. From germline, CDR1 is SGHAT and CDR2 FQNNGV. The V and J ends lost 6 bases and 2 bases respectively, with 12 bases between them. The CDR3 sequence: CASREGPYTDTQYF. The CDR3 region has the DNA TGTGCCAGCAGGGAGGGGCCTTACACAGATACGCAGTATTTT.

This chain joins TRBV19 and TRBJ1-1; D is possibly TRBD1 (5 bases). V gave up 3 bases and J gave up 1 base, with 12 bases separating them. The CDR3 consists of 15 residues. Per the germline V gene, CDR1 is LNHDA and CDR2 is SQIVND (reference sequence). In DNA form, the CDR3 reads TGTGCCAGTAGTATTCTAGACAGACAGAACACTGAAGCTTTCTTT. Translating gives CASSILDRQNTEAFF.

This clone was seen a handful of times. The V gene is TRBV30, the J gene TRBJ1-2; D possibly corresponds to TRBD1 (5 bases). The germline V gene encodes CDR1 GTSNPN and CDR2 SVGIG (reference sequence). The CDR3 sequence is 12 residues long. V lost 2 bases to trimming and J lost 2 bases, with 6 bases between them. The CDR3 region has the DNA TGTGCCTGGAGTCAGGGAAACTATGGCTACACCTTC. Residues: CAWSQGNYGYTF.

J is TRBJ1-2 and V is TRBV6-5; D gene unclear. The germline V and J ends were trimmed by 6 bases and 5 bases, with 10 bases remaining between them. In germline, CDR1 is MNHEY, CDR2 SVGAGI. CDR3 length: 12 residues. CDR3 in amino acids: CASRSVPYGYTF. CDR3 coding DNA: TGTGCCAGCAGATCTGTCCCTTATGGCTACACCTTC.

V usage is TRBV7-9 and J usage is TRBJ2-5; possibly TRBD2 for D (7 bases). The germline CDR1 and CDR2 sequences are SEHNR and FQNEAQ (reference sequence). This CDR3 has 15 amino acids. The V and J ends lost 4 bases and 2 bases respectively, with 14 bases between them. This CDR3 is CASSSEGGEQETQYF. The DNA for the CDR3 is TGTGCCAGCAGCTCAGAGGGGGGGGAACAAGAGACCCAGTACTTC. The whole variable domain, remainder taken from reference TRBV7-9 and TRBJ2-5, is DTGVSQNPRHKITKRGQNVTFRCDPISEHNRLYWYRQTLGQGPEFLTYFQNEAQLEKSRLLSDRFSAERPKGSFSTLEIQRTEQGDSAMYLCASSSEGGEQETQYFGPGTRLLVL.